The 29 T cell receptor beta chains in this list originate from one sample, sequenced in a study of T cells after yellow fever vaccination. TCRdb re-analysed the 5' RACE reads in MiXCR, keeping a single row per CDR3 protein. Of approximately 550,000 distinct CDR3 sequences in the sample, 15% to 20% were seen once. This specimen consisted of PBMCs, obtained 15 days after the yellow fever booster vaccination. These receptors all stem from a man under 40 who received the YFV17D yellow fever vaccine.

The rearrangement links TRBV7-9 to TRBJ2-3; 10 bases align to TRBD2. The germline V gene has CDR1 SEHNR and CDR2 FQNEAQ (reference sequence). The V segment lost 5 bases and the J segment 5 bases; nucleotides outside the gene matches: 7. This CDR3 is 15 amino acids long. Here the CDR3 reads CASSQLAGFKDTQYF. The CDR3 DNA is TGTGCCAGCAGCCAACTAGCGGGGTTCAAAGATACGCAGTATTTT.

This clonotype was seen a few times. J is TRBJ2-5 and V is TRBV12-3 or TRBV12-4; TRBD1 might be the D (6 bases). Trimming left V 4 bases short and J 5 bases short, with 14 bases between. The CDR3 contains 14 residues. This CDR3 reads CASSSTGYWETQYF. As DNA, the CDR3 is TGTGCCAGCAGTTCCACAGGGTATTGGGAGACCCAGTACTTC.

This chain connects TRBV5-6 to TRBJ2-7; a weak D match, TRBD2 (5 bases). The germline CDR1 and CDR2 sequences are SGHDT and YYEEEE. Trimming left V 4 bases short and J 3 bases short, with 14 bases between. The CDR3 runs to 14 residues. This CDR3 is CASSPFGGRYEQYF. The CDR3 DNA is TGTGCCAGCAGCCCCTTTGGCGGGCGCTACGAGCAGTACTTC. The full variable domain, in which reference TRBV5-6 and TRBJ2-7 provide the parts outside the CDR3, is DAGVTQSPTHLIKTRGQQVTLRCSPKSGHDTVSWYQQALGQGPQFIFQYYEEEERQRGNFPDRFSGHQFPNYSSELNVNALLLGDSALYLCASSPFGGRYEQYFGPGTRLTVT.

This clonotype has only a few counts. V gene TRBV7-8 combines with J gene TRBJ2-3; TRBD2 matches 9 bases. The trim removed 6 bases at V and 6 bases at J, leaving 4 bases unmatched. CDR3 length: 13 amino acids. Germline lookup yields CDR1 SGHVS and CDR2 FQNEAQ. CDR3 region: CASSSGRGDTQYF. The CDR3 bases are TGTGCCAGCAGTAGCGGGAGAGGCGATACGCAGTATTTT.

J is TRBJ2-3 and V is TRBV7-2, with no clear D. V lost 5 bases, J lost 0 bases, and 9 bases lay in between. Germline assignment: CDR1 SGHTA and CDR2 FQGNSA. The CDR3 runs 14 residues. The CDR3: CASSPQSSTDTQYF. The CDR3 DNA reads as TGTGCCAGCAGCCCCCAGTCGAGCACAGATACGCAGTATTTT. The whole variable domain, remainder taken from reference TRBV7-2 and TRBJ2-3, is GAGVSQSPSNKVTEKGKDVELRCDPISGHTALYWYRQSLGQGLEFLIYFQGNSAPDKSGLPSDRFSAERTGGSVSTLTIQRTQQEDSAVYLCASSPQSSTDTQYFGPGTRLTVL.

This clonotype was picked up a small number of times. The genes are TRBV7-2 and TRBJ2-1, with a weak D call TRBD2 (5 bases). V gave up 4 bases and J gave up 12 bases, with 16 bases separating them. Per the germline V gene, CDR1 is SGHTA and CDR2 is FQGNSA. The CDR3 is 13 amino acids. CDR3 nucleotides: TGTGCCAGCAGCTACCCAGGAAGGCGGGTGCAGTTCTTC. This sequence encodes CASSYPGRRVQFF.

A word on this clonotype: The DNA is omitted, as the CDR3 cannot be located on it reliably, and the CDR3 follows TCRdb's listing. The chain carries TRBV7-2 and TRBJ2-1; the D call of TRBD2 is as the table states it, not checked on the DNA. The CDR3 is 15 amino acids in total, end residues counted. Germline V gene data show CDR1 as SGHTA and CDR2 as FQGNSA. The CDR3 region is CASSFGLGSYNEHFF.

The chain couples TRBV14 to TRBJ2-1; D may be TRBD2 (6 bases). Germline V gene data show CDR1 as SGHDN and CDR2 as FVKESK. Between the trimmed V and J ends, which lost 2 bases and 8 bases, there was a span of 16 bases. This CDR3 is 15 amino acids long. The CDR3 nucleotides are TGTGCCAGCAGCCAAATATGGGCCCGCGGGGATGAGCAGTTCTTC. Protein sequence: CASSQIWARGDEQFF.

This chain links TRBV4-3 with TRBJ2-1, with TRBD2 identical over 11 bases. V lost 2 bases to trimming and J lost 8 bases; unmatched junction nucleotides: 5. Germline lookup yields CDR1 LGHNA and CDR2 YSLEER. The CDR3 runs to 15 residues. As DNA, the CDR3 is TGCGCCAGCAGCCAAACACTAGCGGGAGCATATGAGCAGTTCTTC. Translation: CASSQTLAGAYEQFF.

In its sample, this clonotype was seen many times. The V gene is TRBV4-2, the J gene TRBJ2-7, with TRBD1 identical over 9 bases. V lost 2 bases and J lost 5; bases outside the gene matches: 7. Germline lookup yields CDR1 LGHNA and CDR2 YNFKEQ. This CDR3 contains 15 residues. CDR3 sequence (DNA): TGTGCCAGCAGCCAACAGACAGGGGGAGGGAACGAGCAGTACTTC. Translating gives CASSQQTGGGNEQYF.

CDR3 loop: CSARDNRLARSTDTQYF. In nucleotides, the CDR3 is TGCAGTGCTAGAGATAACAGGCTAGCGCGTAGCACAGATACGCAGTATTTT. The V call is TRBV20-1, the J call TRBJ2-3, with D possibly matching TRBD2 (6 bases). CDR3 size: 17 residues. The V and J ends lost 0 bases and 0 bases respectively, with 16 bases between them. Germline CDR1 DFQATT, CDR2 SNEGSKA (reference sequence).

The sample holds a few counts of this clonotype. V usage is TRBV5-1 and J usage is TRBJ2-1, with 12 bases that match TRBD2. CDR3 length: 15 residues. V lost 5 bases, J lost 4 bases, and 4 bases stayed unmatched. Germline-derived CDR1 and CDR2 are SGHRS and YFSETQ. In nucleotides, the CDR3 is TGCGCCAGCAGGCTACTAGCGGGAGGTTACAATGAGCAGTTCTTC. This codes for CASRLLAGGYNEQFF.

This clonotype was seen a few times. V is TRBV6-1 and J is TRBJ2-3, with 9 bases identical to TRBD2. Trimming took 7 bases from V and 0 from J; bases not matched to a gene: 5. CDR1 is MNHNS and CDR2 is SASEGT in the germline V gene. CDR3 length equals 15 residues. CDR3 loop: CASTDSGGSTDTQYF. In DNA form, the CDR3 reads TGTGCCAGCACGGATAGCGGGGGAAGCACAGATACGCAGTATTTT.

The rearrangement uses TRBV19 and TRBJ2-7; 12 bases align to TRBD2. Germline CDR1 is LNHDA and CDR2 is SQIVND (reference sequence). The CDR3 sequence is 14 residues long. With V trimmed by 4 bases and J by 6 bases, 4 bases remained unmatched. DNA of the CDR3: TGTGCCAGTAGTAGACTAGCGGGAGTGGTCGAGCAGTACTTC. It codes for CASSRLAGVVEQYF.

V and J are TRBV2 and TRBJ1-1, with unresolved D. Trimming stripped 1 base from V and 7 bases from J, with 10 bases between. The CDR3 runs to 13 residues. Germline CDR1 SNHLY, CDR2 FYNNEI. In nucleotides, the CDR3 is TGTGCCAGCAGTGAAGACGGATTATATGAAGCTTTCTTT. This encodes CASSEDGLYEAFF.

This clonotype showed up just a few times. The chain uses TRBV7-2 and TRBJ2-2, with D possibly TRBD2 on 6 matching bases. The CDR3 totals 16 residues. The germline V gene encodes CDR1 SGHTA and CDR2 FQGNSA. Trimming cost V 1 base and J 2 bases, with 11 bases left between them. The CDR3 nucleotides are TGTGCCAGCAGCTTAGTGTCTAGCGCAAACACCGGGGAGCTGTTTTTT. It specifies CASSLVSSANTGELFF.

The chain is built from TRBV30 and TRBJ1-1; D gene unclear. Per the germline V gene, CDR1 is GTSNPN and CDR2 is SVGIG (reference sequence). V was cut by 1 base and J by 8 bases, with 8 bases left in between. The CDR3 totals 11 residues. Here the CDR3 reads CAWSALKEAFF. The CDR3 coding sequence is TGTGCCTGGAGTGCACTGAAGGAAGCTTTCTTT.

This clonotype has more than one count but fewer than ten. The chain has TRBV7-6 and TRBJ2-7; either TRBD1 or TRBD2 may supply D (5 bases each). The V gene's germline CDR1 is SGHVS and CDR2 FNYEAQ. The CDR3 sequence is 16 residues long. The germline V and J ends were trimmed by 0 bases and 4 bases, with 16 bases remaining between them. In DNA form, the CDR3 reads TGTGCCAGCAGCTTAGCGGTCGCAGGGAGAGGGTACGAGCAGTACTTC. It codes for CASSLAVAGRGYEQYF.

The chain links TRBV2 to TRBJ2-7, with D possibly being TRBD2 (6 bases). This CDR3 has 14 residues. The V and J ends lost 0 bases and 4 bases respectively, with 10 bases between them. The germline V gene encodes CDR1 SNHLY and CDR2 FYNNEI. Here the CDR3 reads CASSEAGRDYEQYF. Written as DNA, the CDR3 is TGTGCCAGCAGTGAAGCTGGGCGGGATTACGAGCAGTACTTC.

The CDR3 loop reads CSAPKGGTSYEQYF. In DNA, the CDR3 is TGCAGTGCTCCGAAAGGGGGTACATCCTACGAGCAGTACTTC. The chain links TRBV20-1 to TRBJ2-7, with D possibly being TRBD1 (6 bases). CDR1 is DFQATT, CDR2 SNEGSKA, per germline (reference sequence). This CDR3 region has 14 residues. V was cut by 5 bases and J by 1 base, with 15 bases left in between.

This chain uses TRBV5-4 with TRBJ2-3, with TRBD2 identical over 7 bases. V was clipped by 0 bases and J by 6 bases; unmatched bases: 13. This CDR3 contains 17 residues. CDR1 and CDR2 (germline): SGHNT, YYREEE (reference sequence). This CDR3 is CASSLVTGGLAVDTQYF. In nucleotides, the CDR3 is TGTGCCAGCAGCTTGGTGACGGGAGGCCTAGCGGTGGATACGCAGTATTTT.

This chain's CDR3 is CASSPGLAGTQNADTQYF. Written as DNA, the CDR3 is TGCGCCAGCAGCCCGGGACTAGCGGGAACCCAAAATGCGGATACGCAGTATTTT. V is TRBV4-3 and J is TRBJ2-3; 13 nucleotides match TRBD2. The CDR3 runs to 18 residues. V lost 4 bases, J lost 6 bases, and 13 bases stayed unmatched. Germline-derived CDR1 and CDR2 are LGHNA and YSLEER.

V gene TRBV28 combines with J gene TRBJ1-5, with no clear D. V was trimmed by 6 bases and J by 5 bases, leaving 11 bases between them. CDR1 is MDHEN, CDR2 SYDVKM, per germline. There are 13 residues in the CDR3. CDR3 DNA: TGTGCCAGCAGCTTACCCCCAGATCAGCCCCAGCATTTT. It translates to CASSLPPDQPQHF.

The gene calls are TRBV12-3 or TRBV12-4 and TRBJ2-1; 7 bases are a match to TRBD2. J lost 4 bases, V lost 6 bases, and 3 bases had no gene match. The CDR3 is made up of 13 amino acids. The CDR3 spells CASSGTTYNEQFF. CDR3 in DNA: TGTGCCAGCAGCGGGACTACTTACAATGAGCAGTTCTTC.

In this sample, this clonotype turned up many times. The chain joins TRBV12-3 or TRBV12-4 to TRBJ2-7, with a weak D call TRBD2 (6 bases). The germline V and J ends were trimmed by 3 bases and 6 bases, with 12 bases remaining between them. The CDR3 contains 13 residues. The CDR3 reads CASSFGRRGEQYF. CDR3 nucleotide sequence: TGTGCCAGCAGTTTCGGCAGGAGGGGCGAGCAGTACTTC.

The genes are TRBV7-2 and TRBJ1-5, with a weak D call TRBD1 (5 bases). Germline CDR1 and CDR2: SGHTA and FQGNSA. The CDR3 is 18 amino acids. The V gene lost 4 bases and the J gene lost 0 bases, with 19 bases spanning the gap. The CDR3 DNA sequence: TGTGCCAGCAGCTCAGCCCGGGACCGAACTCATAGCAATCAGCCCCAGCATTTT. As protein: CASSSARDRTHSNQPQHF.

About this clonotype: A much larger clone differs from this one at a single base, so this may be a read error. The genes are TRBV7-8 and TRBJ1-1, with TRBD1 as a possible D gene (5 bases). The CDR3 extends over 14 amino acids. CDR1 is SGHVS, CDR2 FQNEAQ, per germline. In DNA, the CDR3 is TGTGCCAGCAGCTTGGGTCAGGGCAGGACTGAAGCTTACTTT. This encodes CASSLGQGRTEAYF.

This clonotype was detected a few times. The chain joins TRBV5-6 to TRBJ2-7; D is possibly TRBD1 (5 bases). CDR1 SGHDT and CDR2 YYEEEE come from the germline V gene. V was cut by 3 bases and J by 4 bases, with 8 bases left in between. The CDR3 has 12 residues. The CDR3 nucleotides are TGTGCCAGCAGCTCGACAGAGTACGAGCAGTACTTC. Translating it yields CASSSTEYEQYF.

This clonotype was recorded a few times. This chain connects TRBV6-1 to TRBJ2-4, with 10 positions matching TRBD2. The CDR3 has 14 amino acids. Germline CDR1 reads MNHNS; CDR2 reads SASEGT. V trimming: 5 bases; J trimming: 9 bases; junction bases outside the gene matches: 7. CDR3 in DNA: TGTGCCAGCAGTCGGCTAGCGGGAGATGTCATTCAGTACTTC. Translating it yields CASSRLAGDVIQYF.